These 26 T cell receptor beta chains share one sample of origin, sequenced in a study of T cell responses to AZD1222 COVID-19 vaccine. Only in-frame clones appear in the TCRdb table, and some are missing; sequencing was by immunoSEQ multiplex PCR. In the table there are around 180,000 clones, 70% to 90% of which are singletons. The sample consisted of peripheral blood, taken on day 0 of AZD1222 vaccination. The origin of the receptors is an adult in good health.

V and J are TRBV5-1 and TRBJ1-1; D gene ambiguous. The CDR3 runs 15 residues. Germline lookup yields CDR1 SGHRS and CDR2 YFSETQ. V shed 4 bases and J shed 2 bases, with 15 bases lying between them. For the CDR3, the DNA is TGCGCCAGCAGCCCAGTCCGGGAAACTAACACTGAAGCTTTCTTT. Its translation is CASSPVRETNTEAFF.

This clone was seen only once. This chain uses TRBV6-1 with TRBJ2-1; D possibly uses TRBD1 or TRBD2 (5 bases each). The V and J ends lost 1 base and 2 bases respectively, with 12 bases between them. The CDR3 runs to 16 residues. The V gene's germline CDR1 is MNHNS and CDR2 SASEGT. CDR3 coding DNA: TGTGCCAGCAGTGAAGGGCCCAGGGACCCCTACAATGAGCAGTTCTTC. Translation: CASSEGPRDPYNEQFF.

This chain connects TRBV5-4 to TRBJ1-1; TRBD1 agrees at 10 bases. CDR1 is SGHNT, CDR2 YYREEE, per germline (reference sequence). CDR3 length equals 15 residues. V lost 6 bases and J lost 1; bases outside the gene matches: 6. CDR3 region: CASNNRTGGNTEAFF. In DNA, the CDR3 is TGTGCCAGCAATAATCGGACAGGGGGGAACACTGAAGCTTTCTTT.

The rearrangement joins TRBV15 to TRBJ1-5; TRBD1 aligns across 7 bases. V dropped 0 bases and J dropped 8; count of bases not matched to a gene: 4. Germline CDR1 is LNHNV and CDR2 is YYDKDF (reference sequence). This CDR3 contains 14 residues. The CDR3: CATSRDRGLKPQHF. CDR3 bases: TGTGCCACCAGCAGAGACAGGGGGTTGAAGCCCCAGCATTTT.

The chain carries TRBV19 and TRBJ1-6; the D is unclear. The V end was cut by 5 bases, the J end by 5 bases, with 13 bases between. Germline CDR1 is LNHDA and CDR2 is SQIVND (reference sequence). The length of the CDR3 is 15 residues. CDR3 DNA sequence: TGTGCCAGTAGTCTCAAAAGACTGAATAATTCACCCCTCCACTTT. It yields the protein CASSLKRLNNSPLHF.

This chain connects TRBV15 to TRBJ1-2, with D possibly matching TRBD1 (5 bases). This CDR3 contains 16 residues. V was clipped by 0 bases and J by 4 bases, with 15 bases between them. CDR1 is LNHNV, CDR2 YYDKDF, per germline (reference sequence). CDR3 nucleotide sequence: TGTGCCACCAGCAGAGACCTGGGGGGGGGAGTCTATGGCTACACCTTC. Its protein product is CATSRDLGGGVYGYTF.

This chain links TRBV3-1 (or the pseudogene TRBV3-2) with TRBJ1-2; D is possibly TRBD1 (5 bases). In germline, CDR1 is LGHDT, CDR2 YNNKEL (reference sequence). CDR3 length: 13 residues. The V end was cut by 5 bases, the J end by 5 bases, with 12 bases between. The CDR3 DNA sequence: TGTGCCAGCAGCGACGGGGGGGAGTATGGCTACACCTTC. This encodes CASSDGGEYGYTF.

V is TRBV11-2 and J is TRBJ1-1; D call uncertain. Germline CDR1 and CDR2: SGHAT and FQNNGV. The CDR3 consists of 13 residues. V was trimmed by 3 bases and J by 2 bases, leaving 7 bases between them. CDR3: CASSFQVNTEAFF. CDR3 nucleotide sequence: TGTGCCAGCAGCTTTCAGGTTAACACTGAAGCTTTCTTT.

This clone was recorded once. The V and J genes are TRBV6-5 and TRBJ1-2; a weak D match, TRBD1 (5 bases). V lost 6 bases, J lost 8 bases, and 13 bases lay in between. The CDR3 sequence is 12 residues long. Germline V lookup: CDR1 MNHEY, CDR2 SVGAGI. CDR3 bases: TGTGCCAGCAGAGGGACGGGGACGGGCTACACCTTC. Its translation: CASRGTGTGYTF.

This clone came up a few times. V and J are TRBV27 and TRBJ1-2; 10 bases are shared with TRBD1. The germline gives CDR1 MNHEY, CDR2 SMNVEV (reference sequence). The CDR3 spans 15 residues. The trim removed 5 bases at V and 2 bases at J, leaving 5 bases unmatched. CDR3 loop: CASSLRTGGNYGYTF. CDR3 coding DNA: TGTGCCAGCAGTCTTAGGACAGGGGGGAACTATGGCTACACCTTC.

The chain carries TRBV19 and TRBJ2-3; D gene unclear. The CDR3 sequence is 12 residues long. Trimming cost V 5 bases and J 4 bases, with 7 bases left between them. Germline CDR1 is LNHDA and CDR2 is SQIVND (reference sequence). The CDR3 sequence: CASSLGPDTQYF. CDR3 bases: TGTGCCAGTAGTTTGGGCCCAGATACGCAGTATTTT.

The V and J genes are TRBV3-1 (or the pseudogene TRBV3-2) and TRBJ2-1; TRBD2 matches 10 bases. The CDR3 totals 16 residues. With V trimmed by 1 base and J by 12 bases, 12 bases remained unmatched. CDR1 and CDR2 from the germline V gene are LGHDT and YNNKEL (reference sequence). CDR3 loop: CASSQGPSGREGGQFF. In DNA form, the CDR3 reads TGTGCCAGCAGCCAAGGACCTAGCGGGAGAGAAGGTGGGCAGTTCTTC.

This chain joins TRBV5-1 and TRBJ2-2; 7 bases map to TRBD2. Germline trimming cut 0 bases from V and 1 base from J; bases unmatched to any gene: 12. This CDR3 contains 19 residues. Germline V lookup: CDR1 SGHRS, CDR2 YFSETQ. For the CDR3, the DNA is TGCGCCAGCAGCTTGGCCAAAAGGTTCGGCGGGGGGAACACCGGGGAGCTGTTTTTT. Translated, it gives CASSLAKRFGGGNTGELFF. The full variable domain, completed using reference TRBV5-1 and TRBJ2-2, is KAGVTQTPRYLIKTRGQQVTLSCSPISGHRSVSWYQQTPGQGLQFLFEYFSETQRNKGNFPGRFSGRQFSNSRSEMNVSTLELGDSALYLCASSLAKRFGGGNTGELFFGEGSRLTVL.

The chain is built from TRBV19 and TRBJ1-3; D might be TRBD1 (5 bases). Trimming cost V 10 bases and J 2 bases, with 18 bases left between them. CDR1 and CDR2 from the germline V gene are LNHDA and SQIVND (reference sequence). CDR3 length equals 15 residues. The CDR3 reads CATQGAIYPGNTIYF. CDR3 DNA: TGTGCCACCCAAGGGGCCATATATCCTGGAAACACCATATATTTT.

This clone showed up just once. This rearrangement joins TRBV28 to TRBJ2-5, with D possibly being TRBD1 or TRBD2 (5 bases each). V was trimmed by 3 bases and J by 2 bases, leaving 13 bases between them. This CDR3 contains 15 residues. In germline, CDR1 is MDHEN, CDR2 SYDVKM. The DNA for the CDR3 is TGTGCCAGCAGTTTGGGGGTGGCCCCTCAAGAGACCCAGTACTTC. Protein sequence: CASSLGVAPQETQYF.

About this clone: Other DNA sequences from this sample encode an identical CDR3 as well. The rearrangement links TRBV12-3 or TRBV12-4 to TRBJ2-1; no firm D call. V was pared by 2 bases and J by 0 bases, with 2 bases between. This CDR3 is built from 13 residues. CDR3 region: CASSLSSYNEQFF. In nucleotides, the CDR3 is TGTGCCAGCAGTTTAAGCTCCTACAATGAGCAGTTCTTC.

The CDR3 nucleotides read TGTGCCAGCAGTTACGCAGACAGGGGGCAATCACCCCTCCACTTT. Translation gives CASSYADRGQSPLHF. The V gene is TRBV6-5, the J gene TRBJ1-6; 10 bases fit TRBD1. This CDR3 contains 15 residues. CDR1 is MNHEY and CDR2 is SVGAGI in the germline V gene. V lost 2 bases, J lost 10 bases, and 5 bases stayed unmatched.

V usage is TRBV13 and J usage is TRBJ2-1; no reliable D call. From germline, CDR1 is PRHDT and CDR2 FYEKMQ (reference sequence). There are 12 residues in the CDR3. V was pared by 1 base and J by 6 bases, with 4 bases between. The CDR3 protein is CASSLVPNEQFF. The CDR3 nucleotides are TGTGCCAGCAGCTTAGTTCCCAATGAGCAGTTCTTC. The full variable domain, completed using reference TRBV13 and TRBJ2-1, is AAGVIQSPRHLIKEKRETATLKCYPIPRHDTVYWYQQGPGQDPQFLISFYEKMQSDKGSIPDRFSAQQFSDYHSELNMSSLELGDSALYFCASSLVPNEQFFGPGTRLTVL.

In DNA form, the CDR3 reads TGTGCCAGCAGTTCAACCCGACAGGGAGGGTTTTACGAGCAGTACTTC. It specifies CASSSTRQGGFYEQYF. The J gene is TRBJ2-7, the V gene TRBV28; either TRBD1 or TRBD2 may supply D (7 bases each). The CDR3 loop spans 16 amino acids. V was clipped by 4 bases and J by 4 bases, with 20 bases between them. CDR1 and CDR2 from the germline V gene are MDHEN and SYDVKM.

The chain joins TRBV23-1 to TRBJ1-5; no clear D gene. TRBV23-1 is annotated as an ORF whose role is uncertain. The CDR3 extends over 16 amino acids. The germline V and J ends were trimmed by 5 bases and 2 bases, with 16 bases remaining between them. In nucleotides, the CDR3 is TGCGCCAGCAGTGTTCCCATCGACGCAGGCAATCAGCCCCAGCATTTT. Translation gives CASSVPIDAGNQPQHF.

This rearrangement joins TRBV10-1 to TRBJ1-2, with D maybe TRBD1 (5 bases). Per the germline V gene, CDR1 is WNHNN and CDR2 is SYGVQD (reference sequence). This CDR3 spans 15 amino acids. Trimming took off 2 bases at V and 3 bases at J, with 13 bases between the two ends. Here the CDR3 reads CASSEPMDNYYGYTF. The CDR3 coding sequence is TGCGCCAGCAGTGAGCCCATGGACAACTACTATGGCTACACCTTC.

The rearrangement links TRBV6-5 to TRBJ2-5, with D perhaps matching TRBD1 (6 bases). The V end lost 10 bases, the J end lost 2 bases, and 17 bases lay between the germline ends. The CDR3 sequence is 14 residues long. Per germline, CDR1 MNHEY and CDR2 SVGAGI. For the CDR3, the DNA is TGTGCCACCTATCAAGCAGGGGTTCAAGAGACCCAGTACTTC. Its protein product is CATYQAGVQETQYF.

The rearrangement uses TRBV6-5 and TRBJ1-5, with TRBD1 as a possible D gene (5 bases). V gave up 2 bases and J gave up 1 base, with 9 bases separating them. From germline, CDR1 is MNHEY and CDR2 SVGAGI. The CDR3 totals 15 residues. The CDR3 sequence: CASSYSGGSNQPQHF. The DNA of the CDR3 is TGTGCCAGCAGTTACAGCGGGGGGAGCAATCAGCCCCAGCATTTT.

V is TRBV10-2 and J is TRBJ2-1; D ambiguous. Trimming removed 2 bases at V and 8 bases at J, with 10 bases between. The CDR3 spans 13 residues. Looked up from germline, CDR1 is WSHSY and CDR2 is SAAADI. CDR3 bases: TGCGCCAGCAGTGAGGGCTACGACTATGAGCAGTTCTTC. Protein sequence: CASSEGYDYEQFF.

This chain joins TRBV14 and TRBJ2-1; no clear D. Trimming cost V 0 bases and J 3 bases, with 9 bases left between them. This CDR3 has 15 amino acids. CDR1 is SGHDN and CDR2 is FVKESK in the germline V gene. The DNA of the CDR3 is TGTGCCAGCAGCCAAGACGCCCCCCTCTACAATGAGCAGTTCTTC. Residues: CASSQDAPLYNEQFF.

This chain links TRBV18 with TRBJ2-7, with unresolved D. The germline V and J ends were trimmed by 5 bases and 7 bases, with 9 bases remaining between them. The CDR3 contains 11 residues. The germline V gene encodes CDR1 KGHSH and CDR2 LQKENI. CDR3 residues: CASSTLGEQYF. CDR3 nucleotides: TGTGCCAGCTCAACCCTTGGGGAGCAGTACTTC.